The present entry profiles one T cell receptor beta chain with its context. Its antigen is still unknown. No much larger clone is present one base from it, and per-base qualities are unavailable. This record belongs to a study of blood T cell repertoires in COVID-19 (dated by TCRdb to between 2020 and 2021). Study-level background: Collaborator samples came from the United States, Italy and Spain and covered acute and convalescent phases of COVID-19. Sample metadata almost always included a de-identified subject ID, COVID-19 status, age in years and sex. The repertoires were released in a freely available public database intended as a resource for research on the immune response to SARS-CoV-2. Where available, HLA class I and class II types were obtained from metadata supplied by the sample provider rather than from assay-based typing. Deeply sampled blood TCRbeta repertoires from subjects exposed to, actively infected with, or recovered from COVID-19 were included in the dataset. The prospective study material was composed of cDNA or gDNA derived from T cells, B-cell-depleted T cells, or PBMCs. The samples were drawn from two sources: the first 160 participants of the ongoing ImmuneRACE study, and 950 to 1,500 subjects contributed by 6 global collaborators.

The immunoSEQ Assay, a bias-controlled multiplex PCR, was used to amplify TCRbeta CDR3 regions from genomic DNA. Concerning the study's data processing: Within the assay, amplification of reference gene primers was used to estimate how many nucleated cells each sample contained. To quantify the absolute abundance of each unique TCRbeta CDR3 rearrangement, sequence reads were collapsed and filtered. Productive Simpson clonality was computed per sample as the square root of Simpson's diversity index over productive rearrangements. This is the immuneACCESS table as TCRdb keeps it, with only in-frame sequences that have V and J called. A part of the clones is gone; compared with another copy, unresolved V genes explain less than half, and the rest is unexplained. That table is the source of V, J and clone size, and D and trimming were worked out from the DNA. The sample data list around 230,000 clones, and about 87% of these were observed just once. Just over 2.5% of the sample comes from the top ten.

General study outcomes and caveats: The amount of clinical and demographic metadata varied by source and participant and was provided uncurated.

CDR1 ENHRY and CDR2 SYGVKD were looked up in the germline V gene. CDR3 length: 14 amino acids, cysteine to phenylalanine. Only the CDR3 portion is preserved as DNA: 42 bases, with reading frame beginning at the first base. V ends up 11 bases short and J 1 base short, with an unmatched junction base count of 10. Enrolling through a virtual design, the prospective study's participants ranged in age from roughly 18 to 89 years and lived across 24 United States geographic areas. To assign participants to cohorts, the prospective study relied on clinical history that participants themselves reported in a screening survey and a study questionnaire. ImmuneRACE Cohort 3 recovered participants were defined by two consecutive negative NP/OP PCR tests, healthcare professional clearance, or symptom resolution. In the prospective study, whole blood, serum and a nasopharyngeal or oropharyngeal swab were collected from each participant by mobile phlebotomists. Over a roughly two-month period, participants in the prospective study had the option of providing additional blood draws and questionnaires. Before DNA extraction, blood samples from the prospective study were shipped at room temperature or frozen.

The source is a woman in her 30s who had recovered from COVID-19. The chain is made from TRBV10-3 and TRBJ1-1, and TRBD1 matches 7 of the central bases. The sample taken for sequencing was PBMCs or T cells enriched from blood (not recorded which). This receptor carries the CDR3 CAPVFRGKNTEAFF. Read as DNA, the sequence is TGTGCCCCAGTGTTCAGGGGGAAGAACACTGAAGCTTTCTTT.